This TCR beta chain was obtained from a study of cytomegalovirus exposure and HLA in healthy donors. The length of the CDR3 is 15 residues. With 6 bases clipped from V and 2 bases from J, the junction kept 3 bases outside the gene matches. The V gene's germline CDR1 is SEHNR and CDR2 FQNEAQ (reference sequence). Study observations and caveats: V- and J-gene trimming in TCR beta was tied to a missense DCLRE1C variant by an analysis performed later.

PCR was performed using 60 Vbeta and 13 Jbeta primers. Method: immunoSEQ multiplex PCR; TCRdb's copy keeps in-frame clones and lacks some. The sample yields some 180,000 clones, roughly 9.5% seen once. As for this clone: Its antigen is still unknown.

This TCR came from a young woman in good health and CMV-seropositive. The sequenced sample consisted of PBMCs. The chain joins TRBV7-9 to TRBJ2-1, with 11 bases fitting TRBD2. CDR3 nucleotides: TGTGCCAGCAGTCGACTAGCGGGGACCTACAATGAGCAGTTCTTC. This codes for CASSRLAGTYNEQFF.